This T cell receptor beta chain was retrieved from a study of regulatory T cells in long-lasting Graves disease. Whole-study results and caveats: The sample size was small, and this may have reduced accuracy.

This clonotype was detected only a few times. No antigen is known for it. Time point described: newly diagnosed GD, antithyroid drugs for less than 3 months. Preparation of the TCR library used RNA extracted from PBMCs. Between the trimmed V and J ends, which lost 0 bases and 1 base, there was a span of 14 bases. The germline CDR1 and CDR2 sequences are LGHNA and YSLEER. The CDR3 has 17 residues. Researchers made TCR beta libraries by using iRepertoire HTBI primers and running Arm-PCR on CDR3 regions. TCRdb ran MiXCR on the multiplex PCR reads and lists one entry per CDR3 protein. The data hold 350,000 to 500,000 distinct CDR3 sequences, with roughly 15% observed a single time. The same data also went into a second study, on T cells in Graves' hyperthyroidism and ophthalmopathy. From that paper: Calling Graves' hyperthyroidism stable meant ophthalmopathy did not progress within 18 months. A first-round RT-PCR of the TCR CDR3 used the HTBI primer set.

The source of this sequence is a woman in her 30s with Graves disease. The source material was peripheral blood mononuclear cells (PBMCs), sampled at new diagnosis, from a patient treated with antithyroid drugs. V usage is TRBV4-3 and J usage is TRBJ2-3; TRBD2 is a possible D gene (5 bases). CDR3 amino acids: CASSQEGGAYRTDTQYF. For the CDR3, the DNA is TGCGCCAGCAGCCAAGAAGGAGGCGCCTATCGCACAGATACGCAGTATTTT.